A selection of T cell receptor beta chains follows, all from one sample in a study of T cell responses to AZD1222 COVID-19 vaccine. Measured with immunoSEQ multiplex PCR; TCRdb has only the in-frame clones, and not every one. Among fewer than 30,000 clones listed, roughly nine tenths were seen once. The starting material was peripheral blood, obtained 28 days after the second AZD1222 dose. The receptors shown here come from an adult who received the AZD1222 COVID-19 vaccine. Each CDR3 is given with its conserved first and last residue. A D gene is named only where the DNA matches it firmly. Some rows have no size entry. The others give once, few or many, or a class for an expanded clone.

TRBJ2-7 | NA | NA | TRBV2 | CASEGIEQYF | TGTGCCAGCGAAGGGATCGAGCAGTACTTC
TRBJ2-3 | NA | NA | TRBV24-1 | CATSDTDRTDTQYF | TGTGCCACCAGTGACACGGACCGCACAGATACGCAGTATTTT
TRBJ1-6 | NA | NA | TRBV6-5 | CASSSRTGVSPLHF | TGTGCCAGCAGTTCCCGGACGGGGGTTTCACCCCTCCACTTT
TRBJ2-5 | NA | NA | TRBV7-7 | CASSLGLASGETQYF | TGTGCCAGCAGCTTAGGGCTAGCATCTGGGGAGACCCAGTACTTC
TRBJ2-1 | TRBD1 | NA | TRBV5-1 | CASIGFRGPRDEQFF | TGCGCCAGCATTGGGTTTAGGGGGCCGAGGGATGAGCAGTTCTTC
TRBJ1-6 | NA | NA | TRBV6-5 | CASSYAGYSPLHF | TGTGCCAGCAGTTACGCCGGCTATTCACCCCTCCACTTT
TRBJ2-1 | TRBD2 | once | TRBV15 | CATSRDHGGGSGKLNEQFF | TGTGCCACCAGCAGAGACCATGGGGGGGGATCAGGGAAATTAAATGAGCAGTTCTTC
TRBJ2-2 | TRBD2 | NA | TRBV24-1 | CATSLGWTSGKTGELFF | TGTGCCACCAGTCTGGGGTGGACTAGCGGGAAAACCGGGGAGCTGTTTTTT
TRBJ1-5 | NA | NA | TRBV18 | CASSPRSQASNQPQHF | TGTGCCAGCTCACCACGGTCGCAGGCTAGCAATCAGCCCCAGCATTTT
TRBJ1-2 | NA | NA | TRBV4-1 | CASSQVIRKGGSNYGYTF | TGCGCCAGCAGCCAAGTTATACGGAAGGGTGGTTCCAACTATGGCTACACCTTC
TRBJ1-6 | NA | NA | TRBV30 | CAWMARVVTGSPLHF | TGTGCCTGGATGGCAAGGGTGGTCACCGGTTCACCCCTCCACTTT
TRBJ1-2 | NA | NA | TRBV5-1 | CASSREGNPNYGYTF | TGCGCCAGCAGCCGGGAGGGGAACCCTAACTATGGCTACACCTTC
TRBJ1-1 | NA | NA | TRBV28 | CASSGRSRGRTEAFF | TGTGCCAGCAGCGGCCGGTCGAGGGGCCGGACTGAAGCTTTCTTT
TRBJ2-3 | TRBD2 | NA | TRBV28 | CASPPRGGQDTQYF | TGTGCCAGCCCCCCGCGGGGGGGCCAAGATACGCAGTATTTT
TRBJ1-2 | NA | once | TRBV11-2 | CASSLGLGNYGYTF | TGTGCCAGCAGCTTAGGCCTCGGAAACTATGGCTACACCTTC
TRBJ1-6 | TRBD1 | NA | TRBV7-9 | CASSLGDRDNSPLHF | TGTGCCAGCAGCTTAGGGGACAGGGATAATTCACCCCTCCACTTT
TRBJ2-7 | TRBD2 | NA | TRBV7-2 | CASSLAASGGSYEQYF | TGTGCCAGCAGCTTAGCGGCTAGCGGGGGTAGCTACGAGCAGTACTTC
TRBJ2-7 | NA | NA | TRBV2 | CASMGVDEQYF | TGTGCCAGCATGGGGGTCGACGAGCAGTACTTC
TRBJ2-1 | TRBD1 | NA | TRBV27 | CASNTGRDRANNEQFF | TGTGCCAGCAATACTGGTAGGGACAGGGCTAACAATGAGCAGTTCTTC
TRBJ2-5 | TRBD2 | NA | TRBV5-1 | CASSFISGSVGETQYF | TGCGCCAGCAGCTTTATTAGCGGGAGTGTAGGAGAGACCCAGTACTTC
TRBJ1-2 | TRBD1 | NA | TRBV5-1 | CASRNDRAGYGYTF | TGCGCCAGCAGAAACGACAGGGCAGGGTATGGCTACACCTTC
TRBJ2-7 | TRBD2 | NA | TRBV7-8 | CASSPLGLAGGQYF | TGTGCCAGCAGCCCCCTGGGACTAGCGGGGGGCCAGTACTTC
TRBJ1-4 | NA | NA | TRBV6-4 | CASRGTSGEKLFF | TGTGCCAGCAGGGGAACGTCGGGCGAAAAACTGTTTTTT
TRBJ2-1 | NA | NA | TRBV24-1 | CATSDSQGGNEQFF | TGTGCCACCAGTGATTCGCAGGGGGGCAATGAGCAGTTCTTC
TRBJ1-3 | NA | NA | TRBV30 | CAWILGSSPRGGNTIYF | TGTGCCTGGATCTTAGGGTCTTCCCCCCGGGGGGGAAACACCATATATTTT
TRBJ2-7 | NA | NA | TRBV2 | CASSLTYEQYF | TGTGCCAGCTCTTTGACCTACGAGCAGTACTTC
TRBJ1-3 | NA | once | TRBV28 | CASSKGRNTIYF | TGTGCCAGCAGTAAGGGAAGAAACACCATATATTTT
TRBJ1-5 | NA | NA | TRBV3-1/TRBV3-2 | CASSHSSAQYSNQPQHF | TGTGCCAGCAGCCATTCGTCCGCACAATATAGCAATCAGCCCCAGCATTTT
TRBJ1-2 | NA | NA | TRBV4-2 | CASSEPRGYGYTF | TGTGCCAGCAGCGAACCAAGGGGCTATGGCTACACCTTC
TRBJ1-2 | TRBD1 | NA | TRBV18 | CASSPGTGDNYGYTF | TGTGCCAGCTCACCCGGGACAGGGGATAACTATGGCTACACCTTC
TRBJ2-2 | TRBD1 | NA | TRBV19 | CASSSYRGSGELFF | TGTGCCAGTAGTTCATACAGGGGGAGCGGGGAGCTGTTTTTT
TRBJ1-6 | NA | NA | TRBV7-2 | CASSLLADSPLHF | TGTGCCAGCAGCTTACTCGCGGACTCACCCCTCCACTTT
TRBJ2-7 | NA | NA | TRBV7-9 | CASSLEGLEQYF | TGTGCCAGCAGCTTAGAGGGGCTCGAGCAGTACTTC
TRBJ1-5 | NA | NA | TRBV28 | CASSLGGGSQPQHF | TGTGCCAGCAGTTTAGGGGGGGGCAGTCAGCCCCAGCATTTT
TRBJ2-7 | NA | few | TRBV6-6 | CASSYGSSSYEQYF | TGTGCCAGCAGTTACGGCTCCAGCTCCTACGAGCAGTACTTC
TRBJ2-7 | NA | NA | TRBV12-2 | CARRFARGRGRPAGESWQYF | TGTGCACGGCGCTTCGCGCGCGGGCGGGGGCGGCCCGCGGGGGAGTCTTGGCAGTACTTC
TRBJ1-1 | TRBD1 | NA | TRBV5-4 | CASSPWTGNTEAFF | TGTGCCAGCAGCCCGTGGACAGGGAACACTGAAGCTTTCTTT
TRBJ2-2 | NA | NA | TRBV19 | CASADPNTGELFF | TGTGCCAGTGCCGACCCCAACACTGGGGAGCTGTTTTTT
TRBJ1-6 | NA | NA | TRBV18 | CASSPLNQPNSPLHF | TGTGCCAGCTCACCCTTGAACCAGCCTAATTCACCCCTCCACTTT
TRBJ1-1 | TRBD1 | few | TRBV5-1 | CASSFQTGVRTEAFF | TGCGCCAGCAGCTTCCAGACAGGGGTTCGGACTGAAGCTTTCTTT
TRBJ1-1 | TRBD1 | NA | TRBV18 | CASSPGQGANRPSEAFF | TGTGCCAGCTCACCAGGACAGGGGGCCAATCGCCCCTCTGAAGCTTTCTTT
TRBJ2-4 | NA | NA | TRBV5-1 | CASSLDTSGAKNIQYF | TGCGCCAGCAGCTTGGATACTTCGGGGGCCAAAAACATTCAGTACTTC
TRBJ2-1 | NA | once | TRBV2 | CASSVARAGVYEQFF | TGTGCCAGCAGTGTGGCCCGAGCAGGGGTCTATGAGCAGTTCTTC
TRBJ1-2 | NA | NA | TRBV6-5 | CASRHDNYGYTF | TGTGCCAGCAGACACGATAACTATGGCTACACCTTC
TRBJ2-3 | NA | NA | TRBV3-1/TRBV3-2 | CASSQDRGFPDTQYF | TGTGCCAGCAGCCAAGATCGGGGCTTCCCAGATACGCAGTATTTT
TRBJ2-1 | NA | NA | TRBV7-3 | CASSSTGTRYNEQFF | TGTGCCAGCAGCTCTACTGGGACCAGATACAATGAGCAGTTCTTC
TRBJ2-1 | TRBD1 | NA | TRBV9 | CASSASTGLEQFF | TGTGCCAGCAGCGCCTCGACAGGGCTGGAGCAGTTCTTC
TRBJ1-1 | NA | few | TRBV6-5 | CASRLKKQGNTEAFF | TGTGCCAGCAGGCTCAAAAAACAGGGGAACACTGAAGCTTTCTTT
TRBJ2-3 | NA | NA | TRBV7-9 | CASSLDRSTDTQYF | TGTGCCAGCAGCTTAGACAGAAGCACAGATACGCAGTATTTT
TRBJ1-1 | NA | NA | TRBV11-3 | CASSLIPHMNTEAFF | TGTGCCAGCAGCTTAATACCGCACATGAACACTGAAGCTTTCTTT
TRBJ1-1 | NA | few | TRBV7-2 | CASSYSTQNTEAFF | TGTGCCAGCAGCTATTCGACACAAAACACTGAAGCTTTCTTT
TRBJ1-2 | TRBD1 | NA | TRBV4-2 | CASSTGQGTNYGYTF | TGTGCCAGCAGCACAGGACAGGGAACTAACTATGGCTACACCTTC
TRBJ1-2 | TRBD1 | NA | TRBV19 | CASSSQGETGYTF | TGTGCCAGTAGTAGTCAGGGGGAAACTGGCTACACCTTC
TRBJ2-5 | TRBD2 | NA | TRBV2 | CASIRPSGGYQETQYF | TGTGCCAGCATCCGGCCTAGCGGGGGGTACCAAGAGACCCAGTACTTC